One and the same sample provided the 31 T cell receptor beta chains below, sequenced in a study of breast tumors, draining lymph nodes, adjacent tissues. From the multiplex PCR reads, TCRdb called clonotypes with MiXCR, one entry per CDR3 protein. The profile covers around 120,000 distinct CDR3 sequences, with 15% to 20% appearing a single time and roughly 3.5% taken by the ten largest. Samples came from axillary lymph nodes draining the breast cancer. Input material: axillary lymph node tissue. The receptor source for this set is a female donor with breast cancer. Some clones in this sample may be carry-over from other donors' samples.

This clonotype turned up a few times. Possible read error: a much larger clone is one base away. The V gene is TRBV2, the J gene TRBJ2-1; no definite D call. Per the germline V gene, CDR1 is SNHLY and CDR2 is FYNNEI. V gave up 4 bases and J gave up 7 bases, with 23 bases separating them. This CDR3 has 17 residues. CDR3 sequence reads: CASSVFTGGFLGNEQFF. CDR3 sequence (DNA): TGTGCCAGCAGTGTGTTTACTGGCGGTTTCTTGGGGAATGAGCAGTTCTTC.

This clonotype was counted ten times or more. The V call is TRBV20-1, the J call TRBJ2-7, with 11 bases that match TRBD2. The CDR3 contains 13 residues. Germline CDR1 reads DFQATT; CDR2 reads SNEGSKA (reference sequence). V trimming: 7 bases; J trimming: 4 bases; junction bases outside the gene matches: 6. The CDR3 sequence: CSELGLAEYEQYF. In DNA form, the CDR3 reads TGCAGTGAATTGGGACTAGCGGAATACGAGCAGTACTTC.

This clonotype was found many times. This chain joins TRBV5-1 and TRBJ2-7, with 10 nucleotides matching TRBD2. The CDR3 spans 16 residues. Trimming at V came to 5 bases and at J to 7 bases, leaving 15 bases not matched to a gene. Per the germline V gene, CDR1 is SGHRS and CDR2 is YFSETQ. The CDR3 DNA sequence: TGCGCCAGCAGATCTAGCGGGAGTCTGATCTTAGGAGAGCAGTACTTC. Translating gives CASRSSGSLILGEQYF.

A remark on this clonotype: With a much larger clone just one base away, this may be a read error. This chain uses TRBV19 with TRBJ1-2; unclear D gene. This CDR3 is built from 12 residues. V lost 5 bases and J 4 bases, leaving 8 bases between the germline ends. The germline V gene has CDR1 LNHDA and CDR2 SQIVND (reference sequence). The CDR3 sequence is CASSVNSYGYTF. The CDR3 DNA sequence: TGTGCCAGTAGTGTGAACAGCTATGGCTACACCTTC.

This clonotype was seen ten or more times. The gene calls are TRBV5-1 and TRBJ2-1; no firm D call. The CDR3 length is 13 residues. Looked up from germline, CDR1 is SGHRS and CDR2 is YFSETQ. Trimming cost V 4 bases and J 0 bases, with 5 bases left between them. Here the CDR3 reads CASSQSSYNEQFF. CDR3 DNA: TGCGCCAGCAGCCAAAGCTCCTACAATGAGCAGTTCTTC.

Comment on this clonotype: Possible read error: a much larger clone is one base away. This rearrangement joins TRBV11-2 to TRBJ2-1, with D tentatively TRBD1 (6 bases). Germline CDR1 is SGHAT and CDR2 is FQNNGV. CDR3 length: 16 amino acids. The CDR3 DNA is TGTGCCAGCAGCACAGGGCCAGTCGAAGCATACAGTGAGCAGTTCTTC. It yields the protein CASSTGPVEAYSEQFF.

This clonotype was picked up many times. This rearrangement joins TRBV4-1 to TRBJ2-5, with a possible D match to TRBD1 (6 bases). The CDR3 totals 12 residues. Germline V gives CDR1 MGHRA, CDR2 YSYEKL. V lost 8 bases to trimming and J lost 3 bases, with 10 bases between them. CDR3 in amino acids: CASLGAEETQYF. CDR3 coding DNA: TGCGCCAGCCTGGGGGCGGAAGAGACCCAGTACTTC.

In this sample, this clonotype turned up many times. J is TRBJ2-7 and V is TRBV14; TRBD1 agrees at 12 bases. In germline, CDR1 is SGHDN, CDR2 FVKESK. The V gene end was trimmed by 4 bases and the J gene end by 5 bases; junction bases not matched to a gene: 6. The CDR3 sequence is 15 residues long. The CDR3 protein is CASSPAGTGGHEQYF. CDR3 DNA sequence: TGTGCCAGCAGCCCGGCCGGGACAGGGGGCCACGAGCAGTACTTC.

This clonotype has ten or more counts. The chain carries TRBV5-8 and TRBJ2-7; 7 nucleotides match TRBD2. This CDR3 is built from 14 residues. In germline, CDR1 is SGHTS, CDR2 YDEGEE. V gave up 9 bases and J gave up 3 bases; unmatched junction bases: 12. CDR3 nucleotides: TGTGCCACACAAGTCTCTAGCGGACACTACGAGCAGTACTTC. Its translation: CATQVSSGHYEQYF.

The rearrangement joins TRBV11-2 to TRBJ1-4; the D gene is possibly TRBD1 (5 bases). Looked up from germline, CDR1 is SGHAT and CDR2 is FQNNGV. The CDR3 has 13 amino acids. Trimming removed 5 bases at V and 8 bases at J, with 12 bases between. The CDR3 DNA sequence: TGTGCCAGCAGCACGGACCCAGGGGAAAAACTGTTTTTT. This gives the protein CASSTDPGEKLFF.

This clonotype was recorded at least ten times. The chain has TRBV15 and TRBJ2-1; D unclear. V dropped 0 bases and J dropped 10 bases, with 7 bases sitting between them. The CDR3 spans 12 residues. CDR1 and CDR2 from the germline V gene are LNHNV and YYDKDF (reference sequence). CDR3 bases: TGTGCCACCAGCAGAGAAAGGGTGGAGCAGTTCTTC. The encoded protein is CATSRERVEQFF.

This clonotype was counted ten times or more. V gene TRBV5-1 combines with J gene TRBJ2-5; 12 nucleotides agree with TRBD2. Losses at the gene ends were 4 bases for V and 2 bases for J; bases not matched to a gene: 15. CDR3 length: 19 amino acids. Germline loops: CDR1 SGHRS, CDR2 YFSETQ. CDR3 loop: CASSPATRLAGADQETQYF. CDR3 nucleotide sequence: TGCGCCAGCAGCCCCGCGACTCGACTAGCGGGGGCCGATCAAGAGACCCAGTACTTC. The full variable domain, completed using reference TRBV5-1 and TRBJ2-5, is KAGVTQTPRYLIKTRGQQVTLSCSPISGHRSVSWYQQTPGQGLQFLFEYFSETQRNKGNFPGRFSGRQFSNSRSEMNVSTLELGDSALYLCASSPATRLAGADQETQYFGPGTRLLVL.

The V call is TRBV3-1, the J call TRBJ1-5; no firm D call. Germline V gene sequence: CDR1 LGHDT, CDR2 YNNKEL (reference sequence). The CDR3 contains 12 residues. V lost 6 bases and J lost 4, with 7 bases in between. The CDR3: CASSQPNQPQHF. The CDR3 DNA reads TGTGCCAGCAGTCAACCTAATCAGCCCCAGCATTTT.

The chain combines TRBV7-8 with TRBJ2-4; TRBD1 agrees at 7 bases. The J segment lost 0 bases and the V segment lost 3 bases, leaving 11 bases of the junction unmatched. Germline values: CDR1 SGHVS, CDR2 FQNEAQ. The CDR3 is made up of 18 amino acids. The CDR3 here is CASSLGQRAYLAKNIQYF. The CDR3 nucleotides read TGTGCCAGCAGCTTGGGACAGAGGGCCTATCTAGCCAAAAACATTCAGTACTTC.

J is TRBJ1-3 and V is TRBV19; a weak D match, TRBD1 (5 bases). Germline V CDR1 and CDR2: LNHDA, SQIVND (reference sequence). Trimming removed 7 bases from V and 2 bases from J, with 9 bases in between. The CDR3 extends over 13 amino acids. The CDR3 protein is CASKEDTGNTIYF. The CDR3 DNA reads TGTGCCAGTAAAGAGGACACTGGAAACACCATATATTTT.

As concerns this clonotype: A clone one base away is much larger, so this may be a read error. V usage is TRBV4-2 and J usage is TRBJ2-1; D gene ambiguous. The CDR3 is 14 amino acids. Germline V gene sequence: CDR1 LGHNA, CDR2 YNFKEQ. Trimming removed 2 bases at V and 5 bases at J, with 10 bases between. CDR3 residues: CASSQLLGHNEQFF. CDR3 sequence (DNA): TGTGCCAGCAGCCAACTCCTGGGCCACAATGAGCAGTTCTTC.

The table lists this clonotype with many counts. V and J are TRBV20-1 and TRBJ2-6; a weak D match, TRBD1 (6 bases). V lost 3 bases and J 0 bases, leaving 18 bases between the germline ends. This CDR3 region has 18 residues. From germline, CDR1 is DFQATT and CDR2 SNEGSKA (reference sequence). CDR3 sequence reads: CSARMVAGEYSGANVLTF. DNA of the CDR3: TGCAGTGCTAGGATGGTGGCAGGGGAGTACTCTGGGGCCAACGTCCTGACTTTC.

This clonotype was counted at least ten times. The genes are TRBV12-3 or TRBV12-4 and TRBJ2-2; TRBD1 matches at 9 bases. The CDR3 consists of 16 residues. Trimming cost V 3 bases and J 6 bases; bases outside gene matches: 8. In DNA, the CDR3 is TGTGCCAGCAGTTTTGCAGGACAGGGGAGCCCCGGGGAGCTGTTTTTT. This sequence encodes CASSFAGQGSPGELFF.

The chain joins TRBV27 to TRBJ1-5; 8 bases are shared with TRBD1. Germline V gene data show CDR1 as MNHEY and CDR2 as SMNVEV (reference sequence). Losses at the gene ends were 9 bases for V and 3 bases for J; bases not matched to a gene: 4. The CDR3 contains 13 residues. Here the CDR3 reads CASGTGANQPQHF. DNA for the CDR3: TGTGCCAGTGGGACAGGCGCCAATCAGCCCCAGCATTTT.

In regard to this clonotype: Just one base apart from a much larger clone, this may be a read error. This chain links TRBV6-6 with TRBJ1-3, with D uncertain. The CDR3 sequence is 15 residues long. The V gene's germline CDR1 is MNHNY and CDR2 SVGAGI (reference sequence). CDR3 DNA: TGTGCCAGCAGACCGGACGGGAACTCTGGAGACACCATATATTTT. The encoded protein is CASRPDGNSGDTIYF.

This clonotype has a count of ten or more. The rearrangement joins TRBV10-3 to TRBJ2-5, with 8 bases matching TRBD1. Trimming took 6 bases from V and 2 from J; bases not matched to a gene: 5. The CDR3 consists of 14 residues. From germline, CDR1 is ENHRY and CDR2 SYGVKD. The CDR3 bases are TGTGCCATCAGAGAGACAGGGGTGCAAGAGACCCAGTACTTC. This gives the protein CAIRETGVQETQYF.

This clonotype was seen many times. This sequence joins TRBV2 and TRBJ2-5; D is possibly TRBD1 (5 bases). Between the trimmed V and J ends, which lost 7 bases and 7 bases, there was a span of 16 bases. CDR1 is SNHLY and CDR2 is FYNNEI in the germline V gene. The CDR3 has 13 amino acids. The CDR3 region is CASNGHDGRTQYF. The CDR3, as DNA: TGTGCCAGCAACGGACACGATGGGCGGACCCAGTACTTC.

This clonotype was counted at least ten times. The chain couples TRBV20-1 to TRBJ1-4; perhaps TRBD1 as D (6 bases). The CDR3 consists of 13 residues. Trimming pared 0 bases from V and 8 bases from J, leaving 10 bases between. Germline CDR1 reads DFQATT; CDR2 reads SNEGSKA (reference sequence). DNA for the CDR3: TGCAGTGCTAGAGACAGGGGAGGGGAAAAACTGTTTTTT. Protein product: CSARDRGGEKLFF.

This clonotype was counted many times. The V and J genes are TRBV18 and TRBJ2-1; D is unresolved. CDR3 size: 12 residues. Deletions cut 3 bases from V and 5 bases from J, with 5 bases between. The germline V gene has CDR1 KGHSH and CDR2 LQKENI. The CDR3 DNA reads as TGTGCCAGCTCACCTCAAAACAATGAGCAGTTCTTC. It specifies CASSPQNNEQFF. The variable domain in full, with the rest retrieved from reference TRBV18 and TRBJ2-1, is NAGVMQNPRHLVRRRGQEARLRCSPMKGHSHVYWYRQLPEEGLKFMVYLQKENIIDESGMPKERFSAEFPKEGPSILRIQQVVRGDSAAYFCASSPQNNEQFFGPGTRLTVL.

Regarding this clonotype: Being one base from a much bigger clone, this may be a read error. V gene TRBV27 combines with J gene TRBJ2-7, with 9 bases aligning to TRBD1. V shed 10 bases, J shed 5 bases, and the junction held 3 bases outside the gene matches. The germline CDR1 and CDR2 sequences are MNHEY and SMNVEV (reference sequence). This CDR3 has 11 amino acids. The CDR3 loop is CAKQGADEQYF. CDR3 nucleotides: TGTGCCAAACAGGGGGCCGACGAGCAGTACTTC.

The V call is TRBV19, the J call TRBJ2-6; D might be TRBD2 (6 bases). Trimming removed 4 bases at V and 1 base at J, with 17 bases between. Germline CDR1 LNHDA, CDR2 SQIVND (reference sequence). This CDR3 comprises 18 residues. DNA of the CDR3: TGTGCCAGTAGTAGGGGGGTGGGACGGACATCTGGGGCCAACGTCCTGACTTTC. Translating gives CASSRGVGRTSGANVLTF.

This clonotype has at least ten counts. The chain has TRBV7-9 and TRBJ2-3; a weak D match, TRBD1 (6 bases). The CDR3 runs to 14 residues. CDR1 is SEHNR, CDR2 FQNEAQ, per germline (reference sequence). The V end was cut by 3 bases, the J end by 7 bases, with 14 bases between. CDR3 amino acids: CASSFSFRGNTQYF. The CDR3 nucleotides read TGTGCCAGCAGCTTCTCTTTCAGGGGTAATACGCAGTATTTT.

This clonotype was counted at least ten times. V and J are TRBV7-9 and TRBJ2-7, with D maybe TRBD1 (5 bases). The CDR3 length is 15 residues. Deletions cut 5 bases from V and 3 bases from J, with 17 bases between. The V gene's germline CDR1 is SEHNR and CDR2 FQNEAQ (reference sequence). The CDR3 loop is CASSPSDTINYEQYF. Written as DNA, the CDR3 is TGTGCCAGCAGCCCCTCGGACACAATTAACTACGAGCAGTACTTC.

The chain combines TRBV5-1 with TRBJ1-2; D gene unclear. Looked up from germline, CDR1 is SGHRS and CDR2 is YFSETQ. V gave up 0 bases and J gave up 2 bases, with 5 bases separating them. There are 13 residues in the CDR3. Here the CDR3 reads CASSLGENYGYTF. CDR3 DNA: TGCGCCAGCAGCTTGGGGGAAAACTATGGCTACACCTTC.

This clonotype has at least ten counts. The chain combines TRBV6-5 with TRBJ2-1; TRBD2 matches at 8 bases. Trimming at V came to 7 bases and at J to 5 bases, leaving 4 bases not matched to a gene. CDR1 MNHEY and CDR2 SVGAGI come from the germline V gene. The CDR3 contains 13 residues. CDR3 bases: TGTGCCAGCATTGGGACTAGGAACAATGAGCAGTTCTTC. Its protein is CASIGTRNNEQFF.

About this clonotype itself: Since a much larger clone is just one base distant, this may be a read error. The chain links TRBV20-1 to TRBJ2-3, with D unresolved. Germline CDR1 DFQATT, CDR2 SNEGSKA (reference sequence). This CDR3 has 10 amino acids. CDR3 protein: CNALIDTQYF. For the CDR3, the DNA is TGCAATGCTCTAATAGATACGCAGTATTTT.